These 12 T cell receptor beta chains were all obtained from the same sample, sequenced in a study of control samples from healthy donors and cancer patients. Profiling relied on immunoSEQ multiplex PCR, and the TCRdb table lists in-frame clones only, not all of them. The data show 150,000 to 200,000 clones, 92% seen once. Sequencing input: blood. The receptor set was obtained from a woman in her thirties in good health.

The chain couples TRBV6-5 to TRBJ2-7; maybe TRBD1 (6 bases). The CDR3 spans 11 residues. Looked up from germline, CDR1 is MNHEY and CDR2 is SVGAGI. With 8 bases removed from V and 5 bases from J, the gap between germline ends came to 10 bases. In DNA form, the CDR3 reads TGTGCCAGCGTGGGGGCGGACGAGCAGTACTTC. It is translated as CASVGADEQYF.

The chain uses TRBV19 and TRBJ1-1, with no clear D. The CDR3 runs to 12 residues. Trimming removed 5 bases from V and 8 bases from J, with 12 bases in between. CDR1 and CDR2 from the germline V gene are LNHDA and SQIVND (reference sequence). CDR3 DNA sequence: TGTGCCAGTAGTGTCTTCGGTGGCGAAGCTTTCTTT. This encodes CASSVFGGEAFF. Full variable domain (outside the CDR3, taken from reference TRBV19 and TRBJ1-1): DGGITQSPKYLFRKEGQNVTLSCEQNLNHDAMYWYRQDPGQGLRLIYYSQIVNDFQKGDIAEGYSVSREKKESFPLTVTSAQKNPTAFYLCASSVFGGEAFFGQGTRLTVV.

The chain links TRBV28 to TRBJ2-6, with D possibly TRBD1 on 6 matching bases. V lost 7 bases, J lost 4 bases, and 14 bases lay in between. CDR3 size: 15 residues. Per germline, CDR1 MDHEN and CDR2 SYDVKM. The CDR3 is CASTAGVEGANVLTF. The CDR3 nucleotides are TGTGCCAGCACGGCAGGGGTCGAAGGGGCCAACGTCCTGACTTTC.

The DNA of the CDR3 is TGTGCCAGCAGTGTCGTTGAGGGGGCGAGGACTGAAGCTTTCTTT. Translating it yields CASSVVEGARTEAFF. V usage is TRBV2 and J usage is TRBJ1-1, with TRBD1 matching 7 bases. The CDR3 consists of 15 residues. The germline gives CDR1 SNHLY, CDR2 FYNNEI. The trim removed 4 bases at V and 5 bases at J, leaving 10 bases unmatched.

As regards this clone: One end of the junction varies from germline; a read error may be responsible. The chain uses TRBV5-1 and TRBJ1-3, with unresolved D. In germline, CDR1 is SGHRS, CDR2 YFSETQ. The CDR3 loop spans 18 amino acids. The CDR3 here is CASSLVVDVTGSGNTLYF. In DNA, the CDR3 is TGCGCCAGCAGCTTGGTTGTAGATGTTACCGGCTCTGGAAACACCTTATATTTT.

CDR3 nucleotide sequence: TGTGCCAGCAGTGAAGGCAGGGGTTGGAGTCAGCCCCAGCATTTT. Its protein product is CASSEGRGWSQPQHF. The rearrangement links TRBV2 to TRBJ1-5; D perhaps matches TRBD1 (6 bases). V lost 1 base to trimming and J lost 6 bases, with 13 bases between them. The CDR3 is 15 amino acids. Germline V gene lookup returns CDR1 SNHLY and CDR2 FYNNEI. The full variable domain, its missing parts supplied by reference TRBV2 and TRBJ1-5, is EPEVTQTPSHQVTQMGQEVILRCVPISNHLYFYWYRQILGQKVEFLVSFYNNEISEKSEIFDDQFSVERPDGSNFTLKIRSTKLEDSAMYFCASSEGRGWSQPQHFGDGTRLSIL.

Note on this clone: The junction departs from germline at one end; a sequencing error may be responsible. Other nucleotide sequences from this sample produce the same CDR3. The J gene is TRBJ2-5, the V gene TRBV5-4; D ambiguous. CDR1 and CDR2 from the germline V gene are SGHNT and YYREEE (reference sequence). This CDR3 has 14 amino acids. The CDR3 bases are TGCGCCAGCAGCTTGGTAGGCGGCCAAGAGACCCAGTACTTC. It yields the protein CASSLVGGQETQYF.

This chain links TRBV15 with TRBJ2-3; 7 bases are shared with TRBD1. V lost 9 bases and J lost 2; bases outside the gene matches: 8. CDR3 length: 14 amino acids. From germline, CDR1 is LNHNV and CDR2 YYDKDF (reference sequence). The CDR3 nucleotides read TGTGCCACAAGAACTACAGGGGTCACAGATACGCAGTATTTT. It is translated as CATRTTGVTDTQYF.

The V call is TRBV30, the J call TRBJ1-1; D gene ambiguous. CDR1 and CDR2 (germline): GTSNPN, SVGIG (reference sequence). V shed 7 bases and J shed 0 bases, with 12 bases lying between them. The CDR3 has 13 amino acids. For the CDR3, the DNA is TGTGCCTCATTAGGGCTCATGAACACTGAAGCTTTCTTT. Translation: CASLGLMNTEAFF.

This clone appeared a single time. The chain has TRBV27 and TRBJ1-6; no firm D call. The CDR3 totals 15 residues. The V end was cut by 4 bases, the J end by 2 bases, with 9 bases between. Per germline, CDR1 MNHEY and CDR2 SMNVEV (reference sequence). In nucleotides, the CDR3 is TGTGCCAGCAGTTCCCTGGGCACCTATAATTCACCCCTCCACTTT. This encodes CASSSLGTYNSPLHF.

In this sample, this clone turned up once. Written as DNA, the CDR3 is TGTGCCAGCAGCTTGGTTAGCCCCAATCAGCCCCAGCATTTT. As protein: CASSLVSPNQPQHF. The rearrangement joins TRBV5-6 to TRBJ1-5; D uncertain. Germline CDR1 is SGHDT and CDR2 is YYEEEE. Trimming pared 0 bases from V and 3 bases from J, leaving 7 bases between. The CDR3 loop spans 14 amino acids.

The chain combines TRBV9 with TRBJ2-5, with 12 positions matching TRBD2. The germline gives CDR1 SGDLS, CDR2 YYNGEE. V was pared by 3 bases and J by 2 bases, with 11 bases of the junction left unmatched. The CDR3 totals 18 residues. CDR3 loop: CASSAKLGTSGRQETQYF. Here the CDR3 DNA reads TGTGCCAGCAGCGCGAAGCTAGGGACTAGCGGGCGGCAAGAGACCCAGTACTTC.